A single sample is the source of the 13 T cell receptor beta chains below, sequenced in a study of cytomegalovirus exposure and HLA in healthy donors (TCRdb year 2017). The method was the immunoSEQ multiplex PCR assay. For the multiplex PCR, a mixture combining 60 forward primers for TCR Vbeta segments and 13 reverse primers for TCR Jbeta segments was used. In TCRdb, the immuneACCESS table is reduced to in-frame sequences with V and J assigned. These tables do not hold every clone; where another copy was compared, an unresolved V gene accounts for under half, and the others remain unexplained. The sample includes some 110,000 clones, with over 60% observed a single time. The biggest ten clones account for over 4% of the sample. Input material: PBMCs. The source is a man younger than 45 in good health and CMV-seropositive.

This clone was counted once. The V gene is TRBV5-1, the J gene TRBJ1-2, with D perhaps TRBD1 (6 bases). The germline CDR1 and CDR2 sequences are SGHRS and YFSETQ. Deletions cut 1 base from V and 3 bases from J, with 13 bases between. The CDR3 spans 15 residues. CDR3 coding DNA: TGCGCCAGCAGCTTGCCAGGGGTCGGGGACTATGGCTACACCTTC. This translates into CASSLPGVGDYGYTF.

This clone was counted a few times. This rearrangement joins TRBV29-1 to TRBJ2-7; D unresolved. Per germline, CDR1 SQVTM and CDR2 ANQGSEA. Trimming pared 4 bases from V and 0 bases from J, leaving 7 bases between. CDR3 size: 12 residues. CDR3 bases: TGCAGCGTTGGACAATTCTCCTACGAGCAGTACTTC. Its protein product is CSVGQFSYEQYF.

The J gene is TRBJ1-2, the V gene TRBV4-3; weak D call: TRBD1 (5 bases). This CDR3 has 15 amino acids. Trimming stripped 4 bases from V and 5 bases from J, with 17 bases between. The V gene's germline CDR1 is LGHNA and CDR2 YSLEER. The CDR3 protein is CASSPDAGGVYGYTF. The DNA for the CDR3 is TGCGCCAGCAGCCCGGACGCCGGGGGAGTGTATGGCTACACCTTC.

This clone was picked up a small number of times. This chain links TRBV5-1 with TRBJ1-2, with TRBD1 identical over 11 bases. V shed 4 bases, J shed 4 bases, and the junction held 6 bases outside the gene matches. Per the germline V gene, CDR1 is SGHRS and CDR2 is YFSETQ. The length of the CDR3 is 15 residues. This CDR3 reads CASSRTGGDGYGYTF. DNA of the CDR3: TGCGCCAGCAGCCGGACAGGGGGCGATGGCTATGGCTACACCTTC.

This clone was counted a few times. CDR3 sequence reads: CASSQAILPFDEQFF. In DNA, the CDR3 is TGTGCCAGCAGCCAGGCCATTCTGCCTTTCGATGAGCAGTTCTTC. The chain couples TRBV11-2 to TRBJ2-1; D gene ambiguous. Germline CDR1 SGHAT, CDR2 FQNNGV. The CDR3 runs 15 residues. The V and J ends lost 5 bases and 8 bases respectively, with 19 bases between them. The variable domain in full, completed from reference TRBV11-2 and TRBJ2-1, reads EAGVAQSPRYKIIEKRQSVAFWCNPISGHATLYWYQQILGQGPKLLIQFQNNGVVDDSQLPKDRFSAERLKGVDSTLKIQPAKLEDSAVYLCASSQAILPFDEQFFGPGTRLTVL.

This clone was seen more than once but under ten times. The V and J genes are TRBV19 and TRBJ2-5, with 7 nucleotides matching TRBD1. Gene TRBJ2-7 matches the end of the DNA better, so the J call may be wrong. Germline loops: CDR1 LNHDA, CDR2 SQIVND (reference sequence). The CDR3 is made up of 13 amino acids. The CDR3 region is CASSRDRTYEQYF. DNA of the CDR3: TGTGCCAGTAGTAGGGACAGAACCTACGAGCAGTACTTC.

The chain combines TRBV2 with TRBJ2-7; weak D call: TRBD1 (5 bases). Between the trimmed V and J ends, which lost 8 bases and 1 base, there was a span of 15 bases. Germline CDR1 is SNHLY and CDR2 is FYNNEI. The CDR3 totals 14 residues. The CDR3 DNA reads TGTGCCAGCTGTGGCAGGGTTAATTCCTACGAGCAGTACTTC. This encodes CASCGRVNSYEQYF.

This clone was detected once. V and J are TRBV2 and TRBJ2-3; 7 bases fit TRBD2. The V segment lost 2 bases and the J segment 3 bases; nucleotides outside the gene matches: 14. CDR3 length: 18 amino acids. Germline V gives CDR1 SNHLY, CDR2 FYNNEI. CDR3 sequence (DNA): TGTGCCAGCAGTGAACCGGGGTGGGGCGGGGGTGGAACAGATACGCAGTATTTT. It is translated as CASSEPGWGGGGTDTQYF.

In DNA form, the CDR3 reads TGTGCCAGCCGATTAGCGGATACGCAGTATTTT. Amino acid sequence: CASRLADTQYF. This chain uses TRBV6-6 with TRBJ2-3; D perhaps matches TRBD2 (5 bases). The CDR3 is made up of 11 amino acids. CDR1 and CDR2 from the germline V gene are MNHNY and SVGAGI (reference sequence). The ends were cut back, 8 bases at V and 6 bases at J, with 9 bases in the middle.

The chain couples TRBV28 to TRBJ1-5; D is possibly TRBD1 (6 bases). The CDR3 loop spans 15 amino acids. Germline CDR1 and CDR2: MDHEN and SYDVKM. V lost 1 base and J lost 3, with 10 bases in between. CDR3 region: CASSLLQGNNQPQHF. CDR3 DNA sequence: TGTGCCAGCAGTTTATTACAGGGTAACAATCAGCCCCAGCATTTT.

The chain joins TRBV27 to TRBJ2-1, with D possibly being TRBD2 (6 bases). The V gene lost 0 bases and the J gene lost 3 bases, with 9 bases spanning the gap. This CDR3 spans 15 amino acids. The germline CDR1 and CDR2 sequences are MNHEY and SMNVEV (reference sequence). The CDR3 loop reads CASSLSGGFYNEQFF. Here the CDR3 DNA reads TGTGCCAGCAGTTTATCGGGGGGTTTCTACAATGAGCAGTTCTTC.

In this sample, this clone turned up many times. The V call is TRBV14, the J call TRBJ1-1; TRBD1 matches at 7 bases. Germline values: CDR1 SGHDN, CDR2 FVKESK. With V trimmed by 5 bases and J by 4 bases, 4 bases remained unmatched. The CDR3 spans 13 residues. CDR3 DNA: TGTGCCAGCAGCGACAGGGACTCCACTGAAGCTTTCTTT. Protein product: CASSDRDSTEAFF.

The chain carries TRBV19 and TRBJ2-5, with D maybe TRBD1 (5 bases). With 1 base removed from V and 6 bases from J, the gap between germline ends came to 15 bases. The germline V gene encodes CDR1 LNHDA and CDR2 SQIVND (reference sequence). CDR3 length: 15 residues. CDR3 in amino acids: CASSIVSSGKKTQYF. Written as DNA, the CDR3 is TGTGCCAGTAGTATAGTCTCTTCAGGGAAGAAGACCCAGTACTTC.